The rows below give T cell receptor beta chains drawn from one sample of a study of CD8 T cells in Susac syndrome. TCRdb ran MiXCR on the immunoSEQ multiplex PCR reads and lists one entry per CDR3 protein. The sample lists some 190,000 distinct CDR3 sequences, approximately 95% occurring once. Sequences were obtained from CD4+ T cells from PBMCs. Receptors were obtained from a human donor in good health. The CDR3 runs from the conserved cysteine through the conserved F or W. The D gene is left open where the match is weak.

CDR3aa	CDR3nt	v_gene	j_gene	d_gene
CASSLGGGPKDTQYF	TGTGCCAGCAGTTTGGGAGGGGGCCCGAAAGATACGCAGTATTTT	TRBV12-3/TRBV12-4	TRBJ2-3	-
CSVDVGGTDTQYF	TGCAGCGTTGACGTCGGCGGCACAGATACGCAGTATTTT	TRBV29-1	TRBJ2-3	-
CASSPLTGSPLHF	TGTGCCAGCAGCCCGTTGACAGGATCACCCCTCCACTTT	TRBV7-2	TRBJ1-6	-
CASSYYSGELFF	TGTGCCAGCAGTTACTATAGCGGGGAGCTGTTTTTT	TRBV27	TRBJ2-2	-
CASCTRDGSYEQYF	TGTGCCAGCTGCACCAGGGACGGTTCCTACGAGCAGTACTTC	TRBV28	TRBJ2-7	-
CASSPDRVREQYF	TGTGCCAGCAGCCCGGACAGGGTCCGCGAGCAGTACTTC	TRBV12-3/TRBV12-4	TRBJ2-7	TRBD1
CASSHHPGQGRDTQYF	TGCGCCAGCAGTCACCACCCTGGACAGGGGAGAGATACGCAGTATTTT	TRBV23-1	TRBJ2-3	TRBD1
CASSSQPGTAYNEQFF	TGTGCCAGCAGCTCACAACCTGGGACAGCCTACAATGAGCAGTTCTTC	TRBV9	TRBJ2-1	TRBD1
CASSPFRGANVLTF	TGTGCCAGCAGCCCTTTTAGGGGGGCCAACGTCCTGACTTTC	TRBV3-1	TRBJ2-6	-
CASSSLGSRMAEQYF	TGTGCCAGCAGTTCCCTTGGGTCCCGAATGGCCGAGCAGTACTTC	TRBV27	TRBJ2-7	-
CASSLDAGGTDTQYF	TGTGCCAGCAGCTTAGATGCGGGGGGCACAGATACGCAGTATTTT	TRBV7-2	TRBJ2-3	TRBD2
CATSGGSYSYNEQFF	TGTGCCACTTCCGGGGGCTCCTACTCCTACAATGAGCAGTTCTTC	TRBV2	TRBJ2-1	-
CASSSTKTGHPTGELFF	TGTGCCAGCAGCTCTACAAAGACGGGGCACCCCACCGGGGAGCTGTTTTTT	TRBV7-9	TRBJ2-2	-
CASSLWLRNEQFF	TGTGCCAGCAGTTTATGGTTGCGCAATGAGCAGTTCTTC	TRBV12-3/TRBV12-4	TRBJ2-1	-
CASSPGVQPYEQYF	TGTGCCAGCAGTCCAGGAGTCCAACCCTACGAGCAGTACTTC	TRBV5-4	TRBJ2-7	-